This T cell receptor (beta chain) originates from a study of cytomegalovirus exposure and HLA in healthy donors. A remark on this clone: What it binds is not known.

Researchers ran the PCR with 60 Vbeta and 13 Jbeta primers. Sequenced by immunoSEQ multiplex PCR; TCRdb stores in-frame clones only, minus some. The sample lists approximately 130,000 clones; roughly three quarters were seen once. The CDR3 is 16 amino acids. Trimming removed 4 bases at V and 1 base at J, with 17 bases between. CDR1 and CDR2 from the germline V gene are SGHTS and YDEGEE. The study, taken as a whole, reports: In vitro confirmation showed three CMV-associated chains to be CMV antigen specific. The authors assumed roughly uniform sequencing depth across donors for presence/absence analyses. Reported results showed that the classifier diagnosed cytomegalovirus status with high specificity and sensitivity.

The sequence was obtained from a man aged 25-45 years in good health and CMV-seronegative. The chain recombines TRBV5-8 with TRBJ1-1, with a tentative D call TRBD1 (6 bases). The sample was PBMCs. CDR3 DNA: TGTGCCAGCAGCCGCGGACAGTCTAGCGGGAACACTGAAGCTTTCTTT. Protein: CASSRGQSSGNTEAFF.